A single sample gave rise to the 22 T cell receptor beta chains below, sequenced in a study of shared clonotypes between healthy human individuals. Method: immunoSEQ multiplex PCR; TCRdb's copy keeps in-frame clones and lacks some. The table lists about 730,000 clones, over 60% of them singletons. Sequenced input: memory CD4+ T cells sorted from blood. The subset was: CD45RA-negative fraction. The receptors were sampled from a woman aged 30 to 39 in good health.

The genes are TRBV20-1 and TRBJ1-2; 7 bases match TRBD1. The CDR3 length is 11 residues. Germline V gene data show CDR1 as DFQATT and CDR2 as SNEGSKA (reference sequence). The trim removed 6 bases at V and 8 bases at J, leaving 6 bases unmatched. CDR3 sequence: CSATTGVGYTF. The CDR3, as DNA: TGCAGTGCCACCACAGGGGTGGGCTACACCTTC.

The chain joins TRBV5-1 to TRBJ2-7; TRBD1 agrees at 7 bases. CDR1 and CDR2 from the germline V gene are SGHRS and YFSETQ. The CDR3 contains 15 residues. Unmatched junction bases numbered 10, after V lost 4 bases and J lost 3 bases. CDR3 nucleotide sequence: TGCGCCAGCAGCCCATGGGACAGCGAAATCTACGAGCAGTACTTC. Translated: CASSPWDSEIYEQYF.

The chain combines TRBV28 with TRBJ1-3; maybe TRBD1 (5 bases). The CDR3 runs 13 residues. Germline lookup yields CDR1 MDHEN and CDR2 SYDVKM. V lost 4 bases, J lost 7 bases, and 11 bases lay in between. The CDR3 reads CASSSARENTIYF. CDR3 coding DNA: TGTGCCAGCAGTTCAGCCAGGGAGAACACCATATATTTT.

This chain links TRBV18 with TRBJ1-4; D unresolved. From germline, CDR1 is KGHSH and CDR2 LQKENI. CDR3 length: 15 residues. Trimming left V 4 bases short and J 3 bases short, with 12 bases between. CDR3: CASSLRPDANEKLFF. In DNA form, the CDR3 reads TGTGCCAGCTCACTCCGGCCGGACGCTAATGAAAAACTGTTTTTT.

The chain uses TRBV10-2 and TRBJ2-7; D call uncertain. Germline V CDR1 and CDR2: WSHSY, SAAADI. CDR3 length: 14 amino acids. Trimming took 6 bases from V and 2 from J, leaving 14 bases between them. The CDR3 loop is CASRDFSATYEQYF. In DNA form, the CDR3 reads TGCGCCAGCAGAGACTTCAGTGCTACCTACGAGCAGTACTTC.

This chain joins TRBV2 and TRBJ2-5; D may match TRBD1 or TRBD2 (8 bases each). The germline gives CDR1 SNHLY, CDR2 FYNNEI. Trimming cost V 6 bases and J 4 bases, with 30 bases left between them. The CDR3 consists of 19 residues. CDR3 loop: CASRIGTRQGFNGGETQYF. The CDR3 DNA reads TGTGCCAGCAGGATCGGGACTAGACAGGGGTTTAACGGGGGAGAGACCCAGTACTTC.

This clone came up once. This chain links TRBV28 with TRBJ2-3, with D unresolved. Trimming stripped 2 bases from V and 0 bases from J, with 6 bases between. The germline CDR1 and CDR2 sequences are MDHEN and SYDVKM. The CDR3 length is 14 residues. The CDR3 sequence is CASSLHTSTDTQYF. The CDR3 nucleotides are TGTGCCAGCAGTTTACACACCAGCACAGATACGCAGTATTTT.

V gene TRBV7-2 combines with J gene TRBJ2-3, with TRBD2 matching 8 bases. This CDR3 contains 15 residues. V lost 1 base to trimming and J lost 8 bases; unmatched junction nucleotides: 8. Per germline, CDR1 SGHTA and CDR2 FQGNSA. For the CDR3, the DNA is TGTGCCAGCAGCTTAGATGCTCTCAGCGGGAGTACGCAGTATTTT. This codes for CASSLDALSGSTQYF.

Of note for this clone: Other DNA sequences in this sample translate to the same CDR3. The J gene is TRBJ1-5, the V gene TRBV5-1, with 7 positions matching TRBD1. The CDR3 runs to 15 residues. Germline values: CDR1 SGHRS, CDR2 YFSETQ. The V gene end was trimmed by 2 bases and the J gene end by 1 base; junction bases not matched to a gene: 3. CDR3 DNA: TGCGCCAGCAGCTTCACAGGGGACAGCAATCAGCCCCAGCATTTT. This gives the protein CASSFTGDSNQPQHF.

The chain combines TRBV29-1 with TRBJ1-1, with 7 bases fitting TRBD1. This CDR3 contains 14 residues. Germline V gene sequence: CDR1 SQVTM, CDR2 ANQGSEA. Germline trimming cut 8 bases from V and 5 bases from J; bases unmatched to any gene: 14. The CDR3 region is CSPAGRGSKTEAFF. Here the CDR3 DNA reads TGCAGCCCGGCGGGCAGGGGGTCGAAGACTGAAGCTTTCTTT.

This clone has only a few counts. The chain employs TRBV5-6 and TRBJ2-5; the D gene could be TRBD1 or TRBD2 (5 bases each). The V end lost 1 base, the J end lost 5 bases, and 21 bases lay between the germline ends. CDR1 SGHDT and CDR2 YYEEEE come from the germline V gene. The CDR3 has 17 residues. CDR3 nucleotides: TGTGCCAGCAGCTTGTTGCCAAGCGGAGTAGGGGTTGAGACCCAGTACTTC. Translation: CASSLLPSGVGVETQYF.

CDR3 in amino acids: CASSPGTGGASGGYEQYF. CDR3 bases: TGTGCCAGCTCACCCGGGACAGGCGGAGCTAGCGGAGGATACGAGCAGTACTTC. V is TRBV18 and J is TRBJ2-7; a possible D gene is TRBD1 (8 bases). V was cut by 3 bases and J by 4 bases, with 25 bases left in between. Germline V CDR1 and CDR2: KGHSH, LQKENI. This CDR3 comprises 18 residues.

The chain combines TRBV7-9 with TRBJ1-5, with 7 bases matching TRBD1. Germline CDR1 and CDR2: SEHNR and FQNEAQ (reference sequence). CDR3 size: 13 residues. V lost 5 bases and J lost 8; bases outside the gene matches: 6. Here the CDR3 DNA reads TGTGCCAGCAGCAGAGACAGGGAGGAGCCCCAGCATTTT. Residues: CASSRDREEPQHF.

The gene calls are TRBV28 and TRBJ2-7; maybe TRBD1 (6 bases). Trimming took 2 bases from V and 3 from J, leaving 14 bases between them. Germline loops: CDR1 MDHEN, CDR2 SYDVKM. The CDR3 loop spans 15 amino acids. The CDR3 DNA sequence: TGTGCCAGCAGTTTACCTACGGGACACATCTACGAGCAGTACTTC. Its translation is CASSLPTGHIYEQYF.

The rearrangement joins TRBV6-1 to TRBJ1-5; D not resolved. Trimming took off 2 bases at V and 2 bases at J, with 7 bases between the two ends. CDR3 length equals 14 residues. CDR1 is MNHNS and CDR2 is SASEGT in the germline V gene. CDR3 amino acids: CASSETWGNQPQHF. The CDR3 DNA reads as TGTGCCAGCAGTGAAACATGGGGCAATCAGCCCCAGCATTTT.

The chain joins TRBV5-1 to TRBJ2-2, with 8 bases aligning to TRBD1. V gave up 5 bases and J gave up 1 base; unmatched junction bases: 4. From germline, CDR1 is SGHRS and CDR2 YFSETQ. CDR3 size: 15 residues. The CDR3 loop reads CASRIDRGNTGELFF. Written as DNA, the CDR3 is TGCGCCAGCAGAATTGACAGGGGGAACACCGGGGAGCTGTTTTTT. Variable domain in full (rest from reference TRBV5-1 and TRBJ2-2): KAGVTQTPRYLIKTRGQQVTLSCSPISGHRSVSWYQQTPGQGLQFLFEYFSETQRNKGNFPGRFSGRQFSNSRSEMNVSTLELGDSALYLCASRIDRGNTGELFFGEGSRLTVL.

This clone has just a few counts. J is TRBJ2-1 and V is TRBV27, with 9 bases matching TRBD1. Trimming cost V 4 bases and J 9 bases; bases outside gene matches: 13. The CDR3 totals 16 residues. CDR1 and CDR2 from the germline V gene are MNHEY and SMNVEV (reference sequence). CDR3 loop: CASSSETGQGFGEQFF. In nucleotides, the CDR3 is TGTGCCAGCAGTTCGGAAACGGGACAGGGTTTTGGTGAGCAGTTCTTC.

Here the CDR3 reads CASSYMGLADFNPYNEQFF. The CDR3 DNA sequence: TGTGCCAGCAGCTATATGGGACTAGCGGACTTTAACCCCTACAATGAGCAGTTCTTC. The J gene is TRBJ2-1, the V gene TRBV9; 11 bases are a match to TRBD2. The ends lost 4 bases at V and 2 bases at J; junction bases unmatched: 14. The CDR3 extends over 19 amino acids. The germline V gene has CDR1 SGDLS and CDR2 YYNGEE. The full variable domain, its missing parts supplied by reference TRBV9 and TRBJ2-1, is DSGVTQTPKHLITATGQRVTLRCSPRSGDLSVYWYQQSLDQGLQFLIQYYNGEERAKGNILERFSAQQFPDLHSELNLSSLELGDSALYFCASSYMGLADFNPYNEQFFGPGTRLTVL.

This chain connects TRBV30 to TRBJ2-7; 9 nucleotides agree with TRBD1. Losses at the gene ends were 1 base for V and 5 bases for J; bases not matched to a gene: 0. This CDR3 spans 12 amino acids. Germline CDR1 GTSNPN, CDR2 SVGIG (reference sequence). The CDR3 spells CAWSGDRDEQYF. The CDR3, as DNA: TGTGCCTGGAGTGGGGACAGGGACGAGCAGTACTTC. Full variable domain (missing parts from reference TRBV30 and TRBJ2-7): SQTIHQWPATLVQPVGSPLSLECTVEGTSNPNLYWYRQAAGRGLQLLFYSVGIGQISSEVPQNLSASRPQDRQFILSSKKLLLSDSGFYLCAWSGDRDEQYFGPGTRLTVT.

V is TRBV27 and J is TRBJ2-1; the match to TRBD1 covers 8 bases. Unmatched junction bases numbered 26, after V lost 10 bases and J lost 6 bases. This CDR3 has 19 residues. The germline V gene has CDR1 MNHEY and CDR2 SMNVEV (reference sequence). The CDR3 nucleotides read TGTGCCATCCCTCCTCTCCAGGGGCCCGGGACAGGCCCCCGCAATGAGCAGTTCTTC. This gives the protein CAIPPLQGPGTGPRNEQFF.

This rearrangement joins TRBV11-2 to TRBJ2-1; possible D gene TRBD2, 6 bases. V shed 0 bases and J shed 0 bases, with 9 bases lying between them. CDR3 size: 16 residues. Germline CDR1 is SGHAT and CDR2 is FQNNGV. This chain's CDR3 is CASSLDAGRSYNEQFF. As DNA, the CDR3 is TGTGCCAGCAGCTTAGATGCGGGGCGCTCCTACAATGAGCAGTTCTTC. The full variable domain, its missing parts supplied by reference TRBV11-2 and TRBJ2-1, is EAGVAQSPRYKIIEKRQSVAFWCNPISGHATLYWYQQILGQGPKLLIQFQNNGVVDDSQLPKDRFSAERLKGVDSTLKIQPAKLEDSAVYLCASSLDAGRSYNEQFFGPGTRLTVL.

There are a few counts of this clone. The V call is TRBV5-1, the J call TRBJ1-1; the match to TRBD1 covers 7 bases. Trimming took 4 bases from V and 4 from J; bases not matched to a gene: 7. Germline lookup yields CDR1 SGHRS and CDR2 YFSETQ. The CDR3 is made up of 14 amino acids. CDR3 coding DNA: TGCGCCAGCAGCATAACAGGGGATAGCACTGAAGCTTTCTTT. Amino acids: CASSITGDSTEAFF.